This T cell receptor beta chain was recovered during a study of immune cell composition in non-small cell lung cancer. Study as a whole: Most cases were lung adenocarcinoma or squamous cell carcinoma.

Regarding this clone: Its antigen is undetermined.

Normal lung was taken at the farthest possible site, at least 3 cm from tumour. DNA was extracted from unsorted cell suspensions stored frozen. Generated by immunoSEQ multiplex PCR, the TCRdb table keeps only in-frame clones and is missing some. This sample has about 4,500 clones, with more than 70% found just once. The length of the CDR3 is 15 residues. V was cut by 5 bases and J by 6 bases, with 17 bases left in between. CDR1 is SGHTA, CDR2 FQGNSA, per germline. Study findings and constraints: TIL tumour reactivity correlated with maximal tumour-associated clone frequency in adenocarcinoma. Tumour-associated clones >0.5% occurred in roughly 30% of adenocarcinomas, about 80% of squamous.

Sequencing was performed on non-adjacent lung tissue. This receptor was taken from a human donor with non-small cell lung cancer. The chain links TRBV7-2 to TRBJ2-1, with D tentatively TRBD2 (5 bases). The CDR3 region has the DNA TGTGCCAGCAGCCTGTCGGGAAGCCCCCGCAATGAGCAGTTCTTC. This translates into CASSLSGSPRNEQFF.